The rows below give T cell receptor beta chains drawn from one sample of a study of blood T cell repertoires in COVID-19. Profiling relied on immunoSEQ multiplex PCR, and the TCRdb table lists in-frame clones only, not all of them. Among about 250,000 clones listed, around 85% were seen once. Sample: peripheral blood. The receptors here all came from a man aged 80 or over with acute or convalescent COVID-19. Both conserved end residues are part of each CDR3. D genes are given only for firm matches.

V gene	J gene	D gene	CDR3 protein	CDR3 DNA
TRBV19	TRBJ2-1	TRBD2	CASSIGAGALYNEQFF	TGTGCCAGTAGTATAGGTGCGGGAGCCCTCTACAATGAGCAGTTCTTC
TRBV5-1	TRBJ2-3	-	CASSLDRPGDTQYF	TGCGCCAGCAGCTTAGACAGGCCGGGAGATACGCAGTATTTT
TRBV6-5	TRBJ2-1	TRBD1	CASRRPGGANNEQFF	TGTGCCAGCAGACGGCCAGGGGGCGCAAACAATGAGCAGTTCTTC
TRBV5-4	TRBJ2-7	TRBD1	CASSLGEQGMSYEQYF	TGTGCCAGCAGCTTGGGCGAACAGGGGATGTCCTACGAGCAGTACTTC
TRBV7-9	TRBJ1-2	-	CASSREGVYGYTF	TGTGCCAGCAGCCGCGAGGGCGTCTATGGCTACACCTTC
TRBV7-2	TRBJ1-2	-	CASSLGNYGYTF	TGTGCCAGCAGCTTGGGCAACTATGGCTACACCTTC
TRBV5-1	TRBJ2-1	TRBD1	CASTQDRLESYNEQFF	TGCGCCAGCACCCAGGACAGGTTAGAGTCCTACAATGAGCAGTTCTTC
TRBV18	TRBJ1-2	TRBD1	CASSPTLGTGGVYGYTF	TGTGCCAGCTCACCAACTCTCGGGACAGGGGGCGTCTATGGCTACACCTTC
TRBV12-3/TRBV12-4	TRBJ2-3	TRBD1	CASGQERIGTQYF	TGTGCCAGCGGACAGGAGCGGATAGGTACGCAGTATTTT
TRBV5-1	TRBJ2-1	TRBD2	CASSGAGTSGGSSYNEQFF	TGCGCCAGCAGCGGCGCCGGGACTAGCGGGGGGAGCTCCTACAATGAGCAGTTCTTC
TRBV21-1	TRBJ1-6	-	CASSKEQGSSYNSPLHF	TGTGCCAGCAGCAAAGAACAGGGGAGCTCCTATAATTCACCCCTCCACTTT
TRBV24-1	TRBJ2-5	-	CATSDRRDQETQYF	TGTGCCACCAGTGATCGACGGGACCAAGAGACCCAGTACTTC
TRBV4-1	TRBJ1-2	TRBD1	CASSLPRDSANYGYTF	TGCGCCAGCAGCCTACCCCGGGACAGCGCTAACTATGGCTACACCTTC
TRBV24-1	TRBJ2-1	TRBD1	CATKTGGSSYNEQFF	TGTGCCACCAAGACAGGGGGTTCCTCCTACAATGAGCAGTTCTTC
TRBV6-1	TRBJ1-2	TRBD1	CASSEVGRNRGDGYTF	TGTGCCAGCAGTGAAGTGGGGAGGAACAGGGGGGATGGCTACACCTTC
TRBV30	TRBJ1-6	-	CAWSVQGRGSPLHF	TGTGCCTGGAGTGTACAGGGTCGTGGATCACCCCTCCACTTT